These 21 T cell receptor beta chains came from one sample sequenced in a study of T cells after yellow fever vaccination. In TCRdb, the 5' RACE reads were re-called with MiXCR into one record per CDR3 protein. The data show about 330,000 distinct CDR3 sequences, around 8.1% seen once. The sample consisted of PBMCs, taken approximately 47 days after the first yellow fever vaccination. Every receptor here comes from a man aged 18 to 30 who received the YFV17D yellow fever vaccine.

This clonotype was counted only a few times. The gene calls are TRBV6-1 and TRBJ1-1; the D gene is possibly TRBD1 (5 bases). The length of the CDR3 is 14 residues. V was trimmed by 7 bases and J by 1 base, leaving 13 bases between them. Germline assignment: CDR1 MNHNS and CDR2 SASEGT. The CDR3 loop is CASTQFGGNTEAFF. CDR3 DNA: TGTGCCAGCACCCAATTCGGGGGGAACACTGAAGCTTTCTTT.

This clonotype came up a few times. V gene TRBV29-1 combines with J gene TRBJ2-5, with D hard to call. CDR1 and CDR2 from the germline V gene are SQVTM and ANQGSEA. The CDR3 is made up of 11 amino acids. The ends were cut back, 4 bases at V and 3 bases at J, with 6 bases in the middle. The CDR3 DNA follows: TGCAGCGTTGGCGGAAAAGAGACCCAGTACTTC. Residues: CSVGGKETQYF. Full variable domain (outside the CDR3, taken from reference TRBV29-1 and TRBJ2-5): SAVISQKPSRDICQRGTSLTIQCQVDSQVTMMFWYRQQPGQSLTLIATANQGSEATYESGFVIDKFPISRPNLTFSTLTVSNMSPEDSSIYLCSVGGKETQYFGPGTRLLVL.

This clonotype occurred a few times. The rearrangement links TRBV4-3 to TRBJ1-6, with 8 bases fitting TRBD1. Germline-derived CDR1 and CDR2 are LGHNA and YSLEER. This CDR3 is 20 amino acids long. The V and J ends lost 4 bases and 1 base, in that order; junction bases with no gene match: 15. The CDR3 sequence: CASSLGRDRSLISYNSPLHF. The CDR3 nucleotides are TGCGCCAGCAGCCTCGGACGGGACAGGAGCTTGATTTCCTATAATTCACCCCTCCACTTT.

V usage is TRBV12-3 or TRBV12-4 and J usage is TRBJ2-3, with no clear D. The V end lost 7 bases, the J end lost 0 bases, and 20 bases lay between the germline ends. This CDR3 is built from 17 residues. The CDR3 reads CASNSGTGRTSTDTQYF. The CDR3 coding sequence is TGTGCCAGCAATTCAGGTACTGGCAGAACTAGCACAGATACGCAGTATTTT.

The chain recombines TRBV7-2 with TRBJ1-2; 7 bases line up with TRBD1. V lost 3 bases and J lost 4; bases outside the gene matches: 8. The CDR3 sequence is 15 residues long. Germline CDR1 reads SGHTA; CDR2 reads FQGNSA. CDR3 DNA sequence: TGTGCCAGCAGCTTTTGGACACAGGGGACCTATGGCTACACCTTC. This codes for CASSFWTQGTYGYTF.

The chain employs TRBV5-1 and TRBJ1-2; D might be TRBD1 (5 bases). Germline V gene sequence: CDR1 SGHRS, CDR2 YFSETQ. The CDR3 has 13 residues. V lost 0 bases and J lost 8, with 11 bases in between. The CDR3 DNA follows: TGCGCCAGCAGCTTGGTAGGGGCGCGAGGCTACACCTTC. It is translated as CASSLVGARGYTF.

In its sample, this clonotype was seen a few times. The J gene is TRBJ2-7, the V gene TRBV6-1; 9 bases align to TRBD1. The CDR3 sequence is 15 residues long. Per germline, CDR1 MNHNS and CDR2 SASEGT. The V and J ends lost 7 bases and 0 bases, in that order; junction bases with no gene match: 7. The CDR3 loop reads CASKFETGGSYEQYV. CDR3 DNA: TGTGCCAGCAAATTCGAGACAGGGGGCTCCTACGAGCAGTACGTC.

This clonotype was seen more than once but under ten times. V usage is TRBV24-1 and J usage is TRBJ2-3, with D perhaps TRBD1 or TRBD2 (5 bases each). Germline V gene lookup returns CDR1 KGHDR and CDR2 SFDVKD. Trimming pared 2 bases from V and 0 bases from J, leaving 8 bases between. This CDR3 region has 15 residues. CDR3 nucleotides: TGTGCCACCAGTGATTCCGGGGCTAGCACAGATACGCAGTATTTT. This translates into CATSDSGASTDTQYF.

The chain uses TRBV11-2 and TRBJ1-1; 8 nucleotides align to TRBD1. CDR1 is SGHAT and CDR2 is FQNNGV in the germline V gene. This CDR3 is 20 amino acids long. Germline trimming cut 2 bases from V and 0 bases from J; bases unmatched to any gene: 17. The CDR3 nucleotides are TGTGCCAGCAGCTTATTCTTCTGGACAGGGAAACAAATGATGAACACTGAAGCTTTCTTT. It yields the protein CASSLFFWTGKQMMNTEAFF. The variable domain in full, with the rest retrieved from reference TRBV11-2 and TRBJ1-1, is EAGVAQSPRYKIIEKRQSVAFWCNPISGHATLYWYQQILGQGPKLLIQFQNNGVVDDSQLPKDRFSAERLKGVDSTLKIQPAKLEDSAVYLCASSLFFWTGKQMMNTEAFFGQGTRLTVV.

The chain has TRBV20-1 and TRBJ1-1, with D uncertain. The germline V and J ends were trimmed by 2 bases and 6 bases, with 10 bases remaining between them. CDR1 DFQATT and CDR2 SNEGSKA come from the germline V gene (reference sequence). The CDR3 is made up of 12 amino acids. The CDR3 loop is CSARKLGAEAFF. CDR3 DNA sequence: TGCAGTGCTAGAAAGTTAGGCGCTGAAGCTTTCTTT.

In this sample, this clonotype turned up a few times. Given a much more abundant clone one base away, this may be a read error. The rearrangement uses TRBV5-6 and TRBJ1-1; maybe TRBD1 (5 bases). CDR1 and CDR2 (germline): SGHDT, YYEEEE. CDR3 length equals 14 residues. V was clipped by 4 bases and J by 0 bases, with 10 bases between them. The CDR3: CASSMDIMNTEAFF. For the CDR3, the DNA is TGTGCCAGCAGCATGGACATCATGAACACTGAAGCTTTCTTT.

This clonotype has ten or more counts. In DNA form, the CDR3 reads TGTGCCAGCAGCCAAGACAGAGGCTATGGCTACACCTTC. Translating it yields CASSQDRGYGYTF. The V gene is TRBV12-3 or TRBV12-4, the J gene TRBJ1-2, with a weak D call TRBD1 (5 bases). The CDR3 runs 13 residues. V shed 6 bases and J shed 4 bases, with 12 bases lying between them.

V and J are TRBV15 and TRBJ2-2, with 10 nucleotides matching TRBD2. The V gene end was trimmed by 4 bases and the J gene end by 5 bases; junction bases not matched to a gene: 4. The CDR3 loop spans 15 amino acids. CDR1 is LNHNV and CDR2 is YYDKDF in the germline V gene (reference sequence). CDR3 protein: CATSNQLAGTGELFF. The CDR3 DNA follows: TGTGCCACCAGCAACCAACTAGCGGGGACCGGGGAGCTGTTTTTT.

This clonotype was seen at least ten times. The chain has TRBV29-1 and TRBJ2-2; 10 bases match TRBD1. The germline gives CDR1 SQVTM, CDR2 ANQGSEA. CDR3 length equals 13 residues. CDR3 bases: TGCAGGGCCGGGACAGGGGTAGCCGGGGAGCTGTTTTTT. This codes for CRAGTGVAGELFF.

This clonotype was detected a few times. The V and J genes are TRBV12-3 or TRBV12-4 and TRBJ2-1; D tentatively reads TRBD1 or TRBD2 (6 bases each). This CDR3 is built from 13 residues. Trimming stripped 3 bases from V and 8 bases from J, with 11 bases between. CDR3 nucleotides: TGTGCCAGCAGTTTTACGAGGGGGGATGAGCAGTTCTTC. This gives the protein CASSFTRGDEQFF.

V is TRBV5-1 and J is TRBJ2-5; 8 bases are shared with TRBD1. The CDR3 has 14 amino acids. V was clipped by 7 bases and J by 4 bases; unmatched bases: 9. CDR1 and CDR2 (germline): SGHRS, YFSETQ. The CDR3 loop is CASETGQGRETQYF. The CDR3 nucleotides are TGCGCCAGCGAGACCGGACAGGGTCGAGAGACCCAGTACTTC.

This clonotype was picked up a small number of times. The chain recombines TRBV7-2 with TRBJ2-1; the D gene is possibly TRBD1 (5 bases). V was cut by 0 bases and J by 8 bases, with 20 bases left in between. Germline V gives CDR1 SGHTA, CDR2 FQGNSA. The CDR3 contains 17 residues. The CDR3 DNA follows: TGTGCCAGCAGCTTAGCCCCCCTCCTGCAGGGTTTCGATGAGCAGTTCTTC. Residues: CASSLAPLLQGFDEQFF.

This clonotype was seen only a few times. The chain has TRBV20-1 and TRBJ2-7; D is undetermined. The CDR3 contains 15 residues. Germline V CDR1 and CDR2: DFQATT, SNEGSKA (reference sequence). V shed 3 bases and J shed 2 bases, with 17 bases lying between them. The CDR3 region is CSARGYTELPYEQYV. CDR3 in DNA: TGCAGTGCTAGGGGCTACACAGAGCTCCCCTACGAGCAGTACGTC.

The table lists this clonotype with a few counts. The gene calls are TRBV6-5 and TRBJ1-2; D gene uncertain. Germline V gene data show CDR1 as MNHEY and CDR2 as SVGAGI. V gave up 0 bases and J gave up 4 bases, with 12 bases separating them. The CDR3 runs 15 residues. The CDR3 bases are TGTGCCAGCAGTTACTCGATCGTGCCGACCTATGGCTACACCTTC. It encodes CASSYSIVPTYGYTF.

The CDR3 is CAISEGVGGSYEQYV. CDR3 sequence (DNA): TGTGCCATCAGTGAGGGGGTGGGGGGCTCCTACGAGCAGTACGTC. The chain joins TRBV10-3 to TRBJ2-7, with D maybe TRBD2 (6 bases). The CDR3 totals 15 residues. Germline V gene data show CDR1 as ENHRY and CDR2 as SYGVKD. Trimming stripped 2 bases from V and 0 bases from J, with 11 bases between.

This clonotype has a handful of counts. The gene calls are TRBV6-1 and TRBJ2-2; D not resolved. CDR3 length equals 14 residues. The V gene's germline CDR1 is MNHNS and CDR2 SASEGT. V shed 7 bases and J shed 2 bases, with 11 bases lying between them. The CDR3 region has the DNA TGTGCCAGCACCTGGACCGTCAACACCGGGGAGCTGTTTTTT. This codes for CASTWTVNTGELFF.